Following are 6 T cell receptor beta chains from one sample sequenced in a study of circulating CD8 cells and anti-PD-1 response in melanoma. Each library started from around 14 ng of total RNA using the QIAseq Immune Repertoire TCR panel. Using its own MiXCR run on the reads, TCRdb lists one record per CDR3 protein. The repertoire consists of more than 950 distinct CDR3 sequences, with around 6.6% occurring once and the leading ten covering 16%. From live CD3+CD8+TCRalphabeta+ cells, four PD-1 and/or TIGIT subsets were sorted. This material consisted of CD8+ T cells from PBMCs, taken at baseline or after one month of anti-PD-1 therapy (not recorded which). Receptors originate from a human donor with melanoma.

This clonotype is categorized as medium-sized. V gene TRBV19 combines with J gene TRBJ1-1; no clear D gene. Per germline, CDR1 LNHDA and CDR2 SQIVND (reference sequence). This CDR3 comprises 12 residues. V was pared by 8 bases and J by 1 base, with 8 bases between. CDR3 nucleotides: TGTGCCAGTTCTCGAGGGAACACTGAAGCTTTCTTT. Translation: CASSRGNTEAFF.

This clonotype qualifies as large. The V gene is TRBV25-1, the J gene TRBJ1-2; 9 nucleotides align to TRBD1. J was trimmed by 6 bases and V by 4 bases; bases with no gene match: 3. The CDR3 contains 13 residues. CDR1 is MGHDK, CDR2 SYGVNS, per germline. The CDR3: CASSGTGDNGYTF. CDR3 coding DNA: TGTGCCAGCAGTGGGACAGGGGACAATGGCTACACCTTC.

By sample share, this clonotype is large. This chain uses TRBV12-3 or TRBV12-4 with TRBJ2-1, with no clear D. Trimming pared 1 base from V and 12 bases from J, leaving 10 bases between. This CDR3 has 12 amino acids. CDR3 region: CASSLGLTPQFF. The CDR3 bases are TGTGCCAGCAGTTTAGGGCTGACACCGCAGTTCTTC.

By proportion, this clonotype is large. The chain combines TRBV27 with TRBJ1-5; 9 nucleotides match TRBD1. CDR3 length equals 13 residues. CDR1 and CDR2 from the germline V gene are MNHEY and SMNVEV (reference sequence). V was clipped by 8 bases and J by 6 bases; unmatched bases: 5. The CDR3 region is CASGRTGVQPQHF. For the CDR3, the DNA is TGTGCCAGCGGACGGACAGGGGTTCAGCCCCAGCATTTT.

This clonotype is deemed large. This chain's CDR3 is CASTSGQGGLNEQFF. CDR3 in DNA: TGTGCCAGCACCTCTGGGCAGGGGGGTCTCAATGAGCAGTTCTTC. This chain uses TRBV28 with TRBJ2-1, with D possibly matching TRBD1 (7 bases). Germline assignment: CDR1 MDHEN and CDR2 SYDVKM. The V gene lost 7 bases and the J gene lost 6 bases, with 19 bases spanning the gap. The CDR3 covers 15 residues.

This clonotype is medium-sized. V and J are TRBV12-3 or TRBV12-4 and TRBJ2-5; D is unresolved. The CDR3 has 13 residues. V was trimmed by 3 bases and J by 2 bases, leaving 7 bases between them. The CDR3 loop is CASSFGPQETQYF. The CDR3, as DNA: TGTGCCAGCAGTTTCGGGCCACAAGAGACCCAGTACTTC.